The next 16 T cell receptor beta chains were all read from a single sample in a study of blood T cell repertoires in COVID-19. Clones were read by immunoSEQ multiplex PCR, and TCRdb kept only the in-frame ones, dropping some. Counted here are 200,000 to 250,000 clones, about 85% occurring once; the ten biggest clones make up approximately 10%. Sample: peripheral blood. Receptors originate from a woman between 45 and 60 years old with COVID-19, enrolled during active disease.

The table lists this clone with a few counts. The V call is TRBV6-5, the J call TRBJ1-5; D might be TRBD1 (5 bases). The V gene lost 6 bases and the J gene lost 3 bases, with 15 bases spanning the gap. The CDR3 contains 15 residues. In germline, CDR1 is MNHEY, CDR2 SVGAGI. The CDR3 here is CASRETQGNNQPQHF. The CDR3 nucleotides read TGTGCCAGCAGAGAGACCCAGGGTAACAATCAGCCCCAGCATTTT.

The genes are TRBV29-1 and TRBJ1-1, with 7 bases matching TRBD1. Looked up from germline, CDR1 is SQVTM and CDR2 is ANQGSEA. This CDR3 region has 12 residues. CDR3 bases: TGCAGTCCGGGACAGATTAACACTGAAGCTTTCTTT. Translating it yields CSPGQINTEAFF.

V usage is TRBV5-5 and J usage is TRBJ1-1; 10 nucleotides align to TRBD1. CDR1 is SGHKS and CDR2 is YYEKEE in the germline V gene (reference sequence). The CDR3 extends over 16 amino acids. With V trimmed by 4 bases and J by 1 base, 7 bases remained unmatched. CDR3 in DNA: TGTGCCAGCAGCCAACGGCGGGACAGGGGGAACACTGAAGCTTTCTTT. Protein product: CASSQRRDRGNTEAFF.

This clone was seen just once. The CDR3 nucleotides read TGCGCCAGCAGCTTGGTAGGGGTCGGCTACACCTTC. Protein: CASSLVGVGYTF. This chain joins TRBV5-1 and TRBJ1-2, with D possibly matching TRBD1 (5 bases). Germline V CDR1 and CDR2: SGHRS, YFSETQ. The CDR3 totals 12 residues. Trimming removed 0 bases at V and 8 bases at J, with 8 bases between.

The rearrangement uses TRBV28 and TRBJ2-7; TRBD1 agrees at 8 bases. The CDR3 has 15 residues. CDR1 MDHEN and CDR2 SYDVKM come from the germline V gene. Trimming cost V 4 bases and J 3 bases; bases outside gene matches: 8. The CDR3 protein is CASSSQGASGYEQYF. The CDR3 DNA follows: TGTGCCAGCAGTTCTCAGGGGGCCTCGGGCTACGAGCAGTACTTC.

This clone occurred once. This sequence joins TRBV19 and TRBJ1-3; D unresolved. CDR3 length equals 14 residues. Looked up from germline, CDR1 is LNHDA and CDR2 is SQIVND (reference sequence). V lost 3 bases and J 4 bases, leaving 10 bases between the germline ends. For the CDR3, the DNA is TGTGCCAGTAGTATCCTTCTATCGGGAAACACCATATATTTT. Protein sequence: CASSILLSGNTIYF.

The chain couples TRBV27 to TRBJ2-7; 9 bases match TRBD2. Trimming cost V 2 bases and J 3 bases; bases outside gene matches: 5. This CDR3 has 15 residues. Germline values: CDR1 MNHEY, CDR2 SMNVEV (reference sequence). The chain's CDR3 is CASSLGAGGFYEQYV. In DNA form, the CDR3 reads TGTGCCAGCAGTTTAGGGGCGGGGGGGTTCTACGAGCAGTACGTC.

This chain uses TRBV18 with TRBJ1-1, with D perhaps matching TRBD1 (5 bases). CDR1 and CDR2 from the germline V gene are KGHSH and LQKENI. The CDR3 is 16 residues long. Trimming stripped 3 bases from V and 1 base from J, with 15 bases between. In DNA, the CDR3 is TGTGCCAGCTCACCCGCGGGACCGAGTAGGAACACTGAAGCTTTCTTT. Protein: CASSPAGPSRNTEAFF.

V is TRBV11-3 and J is TRBJ2-1, with 9 nucleotides matching TRBD2. Germline CDR1 and CDR2: SGHNT and YENEEA. The CDR3 is 16 residues long. V lost 5 bases, J lost 7 bases, and 12 bases stayed unmatched. The CDR3 sequence: CASSPRGRGGRNEQFF. For the CDR3, the DNA is TGTGCCAGCAGCCCGAGGGGGCGGGGGGGCAGAAATGAGCAGTTCTTC.

The rearrangement joins TRBV5-1 to TRBJ1-2, with D perhaps TRBD1 (6 bases). Trimming took 4 bases from V and 9 from J, leaving 16 bases between them. Germline-derived CDR1 and CDR2 are SGHRS and YFSETQ. This CDR3 contains 13 residues. The CDR3 region is CASSPGGGLSYTF. The CDR3 region has the DNA TGCGCCAGCAGCCCCGGGGGGGGGCTCAGCTACACCTTC.

The rearrangement joins TRBV2 to TRBJ1-1, with unresolved D. The CDR3 is 13 residues long. CDR1 is SNHLY, CDR2 FYNNEI, per germline. Trimming took off 1 base at V and 5 bases at J, with 8 bases between the two ends. In DNA form, the CDR3 reads TGTGCCAGCAGTGAAGAGAGGGAGACTGAAGCTTTCTTT. Translation: CASSEERETEAFF.

The V and J genes are TRBV30 and TRBJ1-2; TRBD1 is a possible D gene (5 bases). With 5 bases removed from V and 0 bases from J, the gap between germline ends came to 13 bases. The CDR3 loop spans 14 amino acids. CDR1 and CDR2 from the germline V gene are GTSNPN and SVGIG (reference sequence). The CDR3 is CAWARQTTNYGYTF. CDR3 nucleotides: TGTGCCTGGGCGAGACAGACGACTAACTATGGCTACACCTTC.

This chain connects TRBV5-4 to TRBJ2-2; D call uncertain. CDR1 is SGHNT, CDR2 YYREEE, per germline (reference sequence). CDR3 length: 15 residues. Deletions cut 0 bases from V and 1 base from J, with 7 bases between. CDR3 in amino acids: CASSLATQNTGELFF. DNA of the CDR3: TGTGCCAGCAGCTTGGCCACACAGAACACCGGGGAGCTGTTTTTT.

V usage is TRBV19 and J usage is TRBJ1-4; D not certain. Trimming took 4 bases from V and 8 from J, leaving 14 bases between them. Germline-derived CDR1 and CDR2 are LNHDA and SQIVND (reference sequence). This CDR3 region has 14 residues. The CDR3 protein is CASSTLSPREKLFF. DNA of the CDR3: TGTGCCAGTAGTACACTGAGCCCGAGGGAAAAACTGTTTTTT.

V usage is TRBV7-8 and J usage is TRBJ1-2; TRBD1 agrees at 8 bases. The CDR3 consists of 17 residues. The trim removed 2 bases at V and 4 bases at J, leaving 12 bases unmatched. Germline V gene data show CDR1 as SGHVS and CDR2 as FQNEAQ. The CDR3 region is CASSLLGQGALIYGYTF. CDR3 coding DNA: TGTGCCAGCAGCTTACTTGGGCAGGGGGCTTTGATCTATGGCTACACCTTC.

V is TRBV6-2 or TRBV6-3 and J is TRBJ1-5; 8 nucleotides line up with TRBD1. CDR3 size: 18 residues. Germline V gives CDR1 MNHEY, CDR2 SVGEGT. After removal of 3 bases from V and 0 bases from J, the junction contained 10 bases not matched to a gene. CDR3 coding DNA: TGTGCCAGCAGTTATAAGACAGGGGCGTCCCATAGCAATCAGCCCCAGCATTTT. It encodes CASSYKTGASHSNQPQHF.